The 29 T cell receptor beta chains presented below share a single source sample, sequenced in a study of T cell clones after liver transplantation. Data came from immunoSEQ multiplex PCR; TCRdb stores just in-frame clones and leaves some out. Of more than 100,000 clones in the sample, 80% to 90% were seen once. Sequencing was performed on CD4+ T cells from blood, taken approximately 43 months after liver transplant. The receptors shown here come from a human patient who received a liver transplant. Some T cells may trace back to the graft donor.

V is TRBV5-1 and J is TRBJ1-1; D is unclear. The germline V and J ends were trimmed by 2 bases and 3 bases, with 11 bases remaining between them. The germline CDR1 and CDR2 sequences are SGHRS and YFSETQ. This CDR3 contains 14 residues. CDR3 bases: TGCGCCAGCAGCTTTGGGATACGGGACACTGAAGCTTTCTTT. It specifies CASSFGIRDTEAFF.

The chain links TRBV14 to TRBJ1-3; D not resolved. The CDR3 contains 16 residues. Germline V lookup: CDR1 SGHDN, CDR2 FVKESK. Trimming took off 1 base at V and 3 bases at J, with 13 bases between the two ends. For the CDR3, the DNA is TGTGCCAGCAGCCAAGGGGCGGGCTTCCTTGGAAACACCATATATTTT. Residues: CASSQGAGFLGNTIYF. Looking up the rest from reference TRBV14 and TRBJ1-3 gives the full variable domain: EAGVTQFPSHSVIEKGQTVTLRCDPISGHDNLYWYRRVMGKEIKFLLHFVKESKQDESGMPNNRFLAERTGGTYSTLKVQPAELEDSGVYFCASSQGAGFLGNTIYFGEGSWLTVV.

The genes are TRBV19 and TRBJ1-3; D is possibly TRBD1 (5 bases). This CDR3 contains 13 residues. Germline lookup yields CDR1 LNHDA and CDR2 SQIVND (reference sequence). Trimming removed 7 bases from V and 8 bases from J, with 15 bases in between. The CDR3 here is CASNPPMGDTIYF. CDR3 nucleotides: TGTGCCAGTAACCCTCCCATGGGGGACACCATATATTTT.

The rearrangement links TRBV4-2 to TRBJ2-7, with TRBD2 matching over 9 bases. Trimming cost V 1 base and J 5 bases; bases outside gene matches: 9. CDR3 length: 16 amino acids. Germline CDR1 reads LGHNA; CDR2 reads YNFKEQ. Here the CDR3 reads CASSQVPGLASHEQYF. The CDR3, as DNA: TGTGCCAGCAGCCAAGTACCTGGACTAGCGTCTCACGAGCAGTACTTC.

V usage is TRBV18 and J usage is TRBJ2-3, with D possibly matching TRBD1 (5 bases). CDR1 KGHSH and CDR2 LQKENI come from the germline V gene. Trimming removed 0 bases at V and 1 base at J, with 14 bases between. CDR3 length: 17 amino acids. This CDR3 reads CASSPPNQLGGTDTQYF. The CDR3 bases are TGTGCCAGCTCACCACCAAACCAGTTAGGGGGCACAGATACGCAGTATTTT.

V usage is TRBV5-1 and J usage is TRBJ2-7; tentative D call: TRBD2 (5 bases). The CDR3 is 15 residues long. CDR1 is SGHRS, CDR2 YFSETQ, per germline. The V gene lost 2 bases and the J gene lost 4 bases, with 16 bases spanning the gap. The CDR3 spells CASSFNLARSYEQYF. The CDR3 coding sequence is TGCGCCAGCAGCTTCAATCTAGCCAGGAGTTACGAGCAGTACTTC.

The V call is TRBV28, the J call TRBJ1-1; 9 nucleotides line up with TRBD1. There are 15 residues in the CDR3. Trimming at V came to 5 bases and at J to 5 bases, leaving 9 bases not matched to a gene. The germline CDR1 and CDR2 sequences are MDHEN and SYDVKM. The CDR3 nucleotides are TGTGCCAGCAGTACTGTACAGGGGGCGGGGACTGAAGCTTTCTTT. It translates to CASSTVQGAGTEAFF.

V gene TRBV7-8 combines with J gene TRBJ1-5; TRBD1 might be the D (5 bases). The CDR3 extends over 16 amino acids. Germline CDR1 SGHVS, CDR2 FQNEAQ. The V and J ends lost 5 bases and 4 bases respectively, with 18 bases between them. The CDR3 DNA reads as TGTGCCAGCAGCATGGGGTCCGGGGCTCAAAATCAGCCCCAGCATTTT. Translation: CASSMGSGAQNQPQHF.

The chain couples TRBV7-6 to TRBJ1-1, with 9 nucleotides matching TRBD1. The V segment lost 0 bases and the J segment 0 bases; nucleotides outside the gene matches: 5. The CDR3 loop spans 17 amino acids. Per the germline V gene, CDR1 is SGHVS and CDR2 is FNYEAQ. The CDR3, as DNA: TGTGCCAGCAGCTTAGCCGGGACAGGGAGATTGAACACTGAAGCTTTCTTT. Protein sequence: CASSLAGTGRLNTEAFF.

The V and J genes are TRBV19 and TRBJ1-5; D is ambiguous. V was shortened by 3 bases and J by 7 bases, with 10 bases between the two germline ends. The CDR3 runs 13 residues. Germline V CDR1 and CDR2: LNHDA, SQIVND (reference sequence). CDR3 nucleotide sequence: TGTGCCAGTAGTATTGTTGTCGGGCAGCCCCAGCATTTT. Translating gives CASSIVVGQPQHF. Full variable domain (outside the CDR3, taken from reference TRBV19 and TRBJ1-5): DGGITQSPKYLFRKEGQNVTLSCEQNLNHDAMYWYRQDPGQGLRLIYYSQIVNDFQKGDIAEGYSVSREKKESFPLTVTSAQKNPTAFYLCASSIVVGQPQHFGDGTRLSIL.

The gene calls are TRBV7-3 and TRBJ1-1; the match to TRBD1 covers 8 bases. The CDR3 spans 13 residues. Germline CDR1 is SGHTA and CDR2 is FQGTGA. V lost 6 bases to trimming and J lost 7 bases; unmatched junction nucleotides: 7. The CDR3 loop reads CASRKDRVNEAFF. As DNA, the CDR3 is TGTGCCAGCAGGAAGGACAGGGTTAATGAAGCTTTCTTT.

This rearrangement joins TRBV10-3 to TRBJ1-1, with D possibly being TRBD1 (5 bases). Germline lookup yields CDR1 ENHRY and CDR2 SYGVKD. The V end lost 5 bases, the J end lost 1 base, and 14 bases lay between the germline ends. The length of the CDR3 is 15 residues. The CDR3: CAISSSGGANTEAFF. For the CDR3, the DNA is TGTGCCATCAGTAGCTCTGGAGGGGCGAACACTGAAGCTTTCTTT.

The genes are TRBV6-1 and TRBJ1-1, with TRBD1 matching 10 bases. This CDR3 has 17 amino acids. Germline lookup yields CDR1 MNHNS and CDR2 SASEGT. The trim removed 4 bases at V and 4 bases at J, leaving 12 bases unmatched. This chain's CDR3 is CASSGISRQGASTEAFF. Here the CDR3 DNA reads TGTGCCAGCAGTGGGATATCCCGACAGGGGGCATCCACTGAAGCTTTCTTT.

The rearrangement uses TRBV15 and TRBJ2-7; the D is unclear. The CDR3 covers 11 residues. CDR1 LNHNV and CDR2 YYDKDF come from the germline V gene (reference sequence). V lost 6 bases, J lost 4 bases, and 7 bases lay in between. The CDR3 loop is CATSGLYEQYF. As DNA, the CDR3 is TGTGCCACCAGTGGCTTGTACGAGCAGTACTTC.

V is TRBV2 and J is TRBJ2-5; 14 bases map to TRBD2. V lost 8 bases, J lost 4 bases, and 3 bases stayed unmatched. The germline V gene encodes CDR1 SNHLY and CDR2 FYNNEI. CDR3 size: 14 residues. DNA for the CDR3: TGTGCCAGCGCCGGGACTAGCGGGAGAGAGACCCAGTACTTC. Protein sequence: CASAGTSGRETQYF.

The chain carries TRBV5-6 and TRBJ1-2, with 7 bases aligning to TRBD1. The germline V gene has CDR1 SGHDT and CDR2 YYEEEE. V was pared by 6 bases and J by 2 bases, with 7 bases of the junction left unmatched. This CDR3 comprises 14 residues. The CDR3 bases are TGTGCCAGCACCAGGACAGGCTTAAACTATGGCTACACCTTC. Translating gives CASTRTGLNYGYTF.

The gene calls are TRBV10-3 and TRBJ1-5; D gene unclear. Trimming took off 2 bases at V and 4 bases at J, with 12 bases between the two ends. This CDR3 is 15 amino acids long. In germline, CDR1 is ENHRY, CDR2 SYGVKD. The CDR3 coding sequence is TGTGCCATCAGTGAGAGTGGCCAGTTAAATCAGCCCCAGCATTTT. This translates into CAISESGQLNQPQHF.

The chain has TRBV28 and TRBJ1-1; no clear D gene. Germline V gives CDR1 MDHEN, CDR2 SYDVKM. CDR3 length: 15 amino acids. V lost 6 bases, J lost 0 bases, and 14 bases lay in between. CDR3 sequence: CASSLAAGLNTEAFF. The CDR3 nucleotides are TGTGCCAGCAGCCTGGCCGCAGGCTTGAACACTGAAGCTTTCTTT.

Turning to this clone: This CDR3 is also generated by other DNA sequences in the sample. The genes are TRBV7-3 and TRBJ1-1; D is unresolved. The CDR3 covers 13 residues. V was trimmed by 2 bases and J by 1 base, leaving 5 bases between them. The germline CDR1 and CDR2 sequences are SGHTA and FQGTGA. CDR3 protein: CASSLSQNTEAFF. The CDR3 DNA follows: TGTGCCAGCAGCTTATCACAGAACACTGAAGCTTTCTTT.

This chain uses TRBV4-2 with TRBJ2-1; 8 bases are a match to TRBD2. V lost 4 bases and J lost 0; bases outside the gene matches: 5. Germline V CDR1 and CDR2: LGHNA, YNFKEQ. The CDR3 is 16 amino acids. For the CDR3, the DNA is TGTGCCAGCAGCCGAGAGCGGGGGAGCTCCTACAATGAGCAGTTCTTC. Amino acids: CASSRERGSSYNEQFF.

This chain uses TRBV27 with TRBJ1-6; D might be TRBD1 (6 bases). Trimming removed 2 bases from V and 10 bases from J, with 15 bases in between. CDR1 and CDR2 (germline): MNHEY, SMNVEV (reference sequence). The CDR3 has 15 residues. CDR3 in amino acids: CASSLLAGVDSPLHF. CDR3 bases: TGTGCCAGCAGTTTACTGGCAGGGGTTGACTCACCCCTCCACTTT.

The J gene is TRBJ1-2, the V gene TRBV6-6, with D perhaps matching TRBD1 (5 bases). The germline gives CDR1 MNHNY, CDR2 SVGAGI (reference sequence). This CDR3 is 15 amino acids long. Deletions cut 6 bases from V and 8 bases from J, with 22 bases between. CDR3 sequence reads: CASSLVGVPGYGYTF. The CDR3 DNA sequence: TGTGCCAGCAGCCTAGTGGGGGTTCCTGGTTACGGCTACACCTTC.

The CDR3: CASSQDLRGENEQFF. CDR3 sequence (DNA): TGTGCCAGCAGCCAAGATTTGCGGGGGGAGAATGAGCAGTTCTTC. This chain uses TRBV14 with TRBJ2-1, with TRBD2 matching 8 bases. Germline V gene data show CDR1 as SGHDN and CDR2 as FVKESK. Losses at the gene ends were 0 bases for V and 7 bases for J; bases not matched to a gene: 5. The CDR3 sequence is 15 residues long.

This chain links TRBV6-1 with TRBJ1-1; 7 bases fit TRBD1. V dropped 8 bases and J dropped 5; count of bases not matched to a gene: 8. The germline V gene has CDR1 MNHNS and CDR2 SASEGT. The CDR3 totals 13 residues. The DNA of the CDR3 is TGTGCCAGCGTGGAGACAGGGCGGACTGAAGCTTTCTTT. Encoded protein: CASVETGRTEAFF.

V usage is TRBV7-8 and J usage is TRBJ1-6; unclear D gene. Looked up from germline, CDR1 is SGHVS and CDR2 is FQNEAQ. The length of the CDR3 is 12 residues. V was clipped by 5 bases and J by 6 bases, with 5 bases between them. CDR3 coding DNA: TGTGCCAGCAGCCCTATTAATTCACCCCTCCACTTT. This encodes CASSPINSPLHF.

This chain uses TRBV5-6 with TRBJ1-2; D remains ambiguous. V was pared by 1 base and J by 4 bases, with 5 bases between. CDR1 SGHDT and CDR2 YYEEEE come from the germline V gene. This CDR3 has 12 residues. The CDR3 protein is CASSLLGYGYTF. The CDR3 nucleotides are TGTGCCAGCAGCTTGCTGGGCTATGGCTACACCTTC.

CDR3 nucleotide sequence: TGTGCCAGCAGCCGTGGAGGTATCGGGCAGCCCCAGCATTTT. Its translation is CASSRGGIGQPQHF. V and J are TRBV7-2 and TRBJ1-5; D remains unclear. The CDR3 has 14 residues. The V gene's germline CDR1 is SGHTA and CDR2 FQGNSA. V shed 5 bases and J shed 7 bases, with 15 bases lying between them. Full variable domain (missing parts from reference TRBV7-2 and TRBJ1-5): GAGVSQSPSNKVTEKGKDVELRCDPISGHTALYWYRQSLGQGLEFLIYFQGNSAPDKSGLPSDRFSAERTGGSVSTLTIQRTQQEDSAVYLCASSRGGIGQPQHFGDGTRLSIL.

The rearrangement links TRBV30 to TRBJ1-1; maybe TRBD1 (6 bases). The CDR3 runs 14 residues. V lost 3 bases and J lost 6, with 17 bases in between. Germline V CDR1 and CDR2: GTSNPN, SVGIG (reference sequence). The CDR3 sequence is CAWRRVGGLSEAFF. For the CDR3, the DNA is TGTGCCTGGAGGAGGGTAGGGGGTCTCTCTGAAGCTTTCTTT. The whole variable domain, filled in from reference TRBV30 and TRBJ1-1, reads SQTIHQWPATLVQPVGSPLSLECTVEGTSNPNLYWYRQAAGRGLQLLFYSVGIGQISSEVPQNLSASRPQDRQFILSSKKLLLSDSGFYLCAWRRVGGLSEAFFGQGTRLTVV.

This clone was seen just once. The V call is TRBV5-1, the J call TRBJ2-7; 11 bases align to TRBD1. Germline-derived CDR1 and CDR2 are SGHRS and YFSETQ. V was pared by 4 bases and J by 3 bases, with 9 bases of the junction left unmatched. The length of the CDR3 is 16 residues. The CDR3 is CASSKGQGATYYEQYF. As DNA, the CDR3 is TGCGCCAGCAGCAAAGGACAGGGGGCGACCTACTACGAGCAGTACTTC.